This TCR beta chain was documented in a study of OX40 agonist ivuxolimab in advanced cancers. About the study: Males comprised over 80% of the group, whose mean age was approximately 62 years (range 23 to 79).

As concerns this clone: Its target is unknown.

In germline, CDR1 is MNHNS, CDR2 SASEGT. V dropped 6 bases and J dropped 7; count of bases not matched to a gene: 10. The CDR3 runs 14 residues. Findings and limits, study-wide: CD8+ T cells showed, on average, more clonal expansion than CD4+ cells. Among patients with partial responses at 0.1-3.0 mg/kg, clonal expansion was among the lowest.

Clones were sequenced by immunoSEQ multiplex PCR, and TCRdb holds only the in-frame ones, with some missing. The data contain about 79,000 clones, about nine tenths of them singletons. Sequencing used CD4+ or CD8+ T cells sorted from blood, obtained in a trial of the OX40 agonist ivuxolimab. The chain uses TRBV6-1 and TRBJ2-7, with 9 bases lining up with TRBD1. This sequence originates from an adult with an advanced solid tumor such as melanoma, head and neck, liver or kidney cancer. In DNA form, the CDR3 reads TGTGCCAGCAGGGCCGGGACAGGGAGGAGTGAGCAGTACTTC. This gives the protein CASRAGTGRSEQYF.